The 16 T cell receptor beta chains given below trace back to one sample, sequenced in a study of vaccination effects on CD4 cells after COVID-19. These receptors' antigens are unknown. Sequencing used immunoSEQ multiplex PCR; TCRdb keeps in-frame clones, though not all of them. The sample holds about 18,000 clones, approximately 82% seen once. Before sequencing took place, the ViraFEST assay used viral peptide pools to expand antigen-specific CD4+ T cells. Isolation of CD4+ T cells took place after approximately 10 days of culture. The infection with SARS-CoV-2 (confirmed by PCR) occurred in this person between March and December 2020. Two doses of BNT162b2 or mRNA-1273 vaccine were administered to participants. The starting material was CD4+ T cells from PBMCs cultured with SARS-CoV-2 spike peptides, obtained after COVID-19 vaccination. The receptors shown here come from a human donor who had a prior SARS-CoV-2 infection.

This chain joins TRBV10-3 and TRBJ2-7; 7 nucleotides match TRBD1. The CDR3 totals 15 residues. Per the germline V gene, CDR1 is ENHRY and CDR2 is SYGVKD. J gave up 7 bases and V 4 bases, and 13 bases lay outside the gene matches. Here the CDR3 DNA reads TGTGCCATCAGTGGTGCTGGGACAGCTCCCGGGGAGCAGTACTTC. Protein sequence: CAISGAGTAPGEQYF.

The rearrangement joins TRBV24-1 to TRBJ1-5; D not resolved. Germline CDR1 KGHDR, CDR2 SFDVKD. The CDR3 runs to 14 residues. The V end lost 7 bases, the J end lost 0 bases, and 9 bases lay between the germline ends. The CDR3 is CATRRETSNQPQHF. In DNA, the CDR3 is TGTGCCACCAGGCGGGAGACTAGCAATCAGCCCCAGCATTTT.

The chain links TRBV18 to TRBJ1-5, with TRBD1 as a possible D gene (5 bases). The V gene's germline CDR1 is KGHSH and CDR2 LQKENI. The CDR3 spans 15 residues. V lost 4 bases to trimming and J lost 0 bases, with 10 bases between them. CDR3 DNA: TGTGCCAGCTCACTGGGACGGGTTAGCAATCAGCCCCAGCATTTT. Translation gives CASSLGRVSNQPQHF.

This clone was observed once. J is TRBJ2-2 and V is TRBV5-1; D is undetermined. Germline CDR1 reads SGHRS; CDR2 reads YFSETQ. The CDR3 loop spans 14 amino acids. With 4 bases removed from V and 5 bases from J, the gap between germline ends came to 12 bases. DNA for the CDR3: TGCGCCAGCAGCCCGATAGGGTGGACCGGGGAGCTGTTTTTT. Translating gives CASSPIGWTGELFF.

This sequence joins TRBV5-1 and TRBJ1-1; D gene unclear. This CDR3 region has 15 residues. Trimming stripped 2 bases from V and 4 bases from J, with 15 bases between. Germline CDR1 reads SGHRS; CDR2 reads YFSETQ. CDR3 protein: CASSLGAWEGTEAFF. The DNA for the CDR3 is TGCGCCAGCAGCTTAGGCGCATGGGAGGGCACTGAAGCTTTCTTT. Based on the CDR3 plus reference TRBV5-1 and TRBJ1-1, the full variable domain is KAGVTQTPRYLIKTRGQQVTLSCSPISGHRSVSWYQQTPGQGLQFLFEYFSETQRNKGNFPGRFSGRQFSNSRSEMNVSTLELGDSALYLCASSLGAWEGTEAFFGQGTRLTVV.

The V gene is TRBV6-6, the J gene TRBJ2-1; D possibly uses TRBD1 or TRBD2 (5 bases each). Looked up from germline, CDR1 is MNHNY and CDR2 is SVGAGI (reference sequence). Between the trimmed V and J ends, which lost 0 bases and 10 bases, there was a span of 19 bases. CDR3 length equals 16 residues. CDR3 DNA: TGTGCCAGCAGTTACTCTGGCCGAGGGGTGGGGAACGAGCAGTTCTTC. Translated: CASSYSGRGVGNEQFF.

This clone is medium-sized. This chain uses TRBV7-2 with TRBJ1-5, with a possible D match to TRBD1 (6 bases). V lost 5 bases and J lost 5, with 16 bases in between. Per germline, CDR1 SGHTA and CDR2 FQGNSA. CDR3 length: 15 amino acids. The CDR3 is CASSPTGGGYQPQHF. The CDR3 DNA reads TGTGCCAGCAGCCCAACTGGGGGCGGGTATCAGCCCCAGCATTTT. Using reference TRBV7-2 and TRBJ1-5 for the parts outside the CDR3, the full variable domain is GAGVSQSPSNKVTEKGKDVELRCDPISGHTALYWYRQSLGQGLEFLIYFQGNSAPDKSGLPSDRFSAERTGGSVSTLTIQRTQQEDSAVYLCASSPTGGGYQPQHFGDGTRLSIL.

This clone has only a few counts. The V gene is TRBV4-2, the J gene TRBJ2-3; tentative D call: TRBD2 (6 bases). CDR3 length: 14 residues. V was cut by 0 bases and J by 6 bases, with 10 bases left in between. From germline, CDR1 is LGHNA and CDR2 YNFKEQ. The CDR3 region has the DNA TGTGCCAGCAGCCAAGATCCGGGGAGGGATACGCAGTATTTT. Its translation is CASSQDPGRDTQYF.

The V gene is TRBV5-4, the J gene TRBJ2-5, with D possibly being TRBD1 (5 bases). V lost 0 bases, J lost 5 bases, and 11 bases lay in between. CDR3 length: 14 amino acids. CDR1 and CDR2 (germline): SGHNT, YYREEE (reference sequence). The CDR3 bases are TGTGCCAGCAGCTTGGTGGAAGGGGTGGAGACCCAGTACTTC. This encodes CASSLVEGVETQYF.

The V call is TRBV9, the J call TRBJ2-3; 8 bases map to TRBD2. Germline-derived CDR1 and CDR2 are SGDLS and YYNGEE. The CDR3 length is 16 residues. The ends lost 4 bases at V and 0 bases at J; junction bases unmatched: 7. CDR3 nucleotides: TGTGCCAGCAGCCCCTCACTAGCGGCTAGCACAGATACGCAGTATTTT. The encoded protein is CASSPSLAASTDTQYF.

CDR3 in amino acids: CASSLRSSGSTGEQYF. CDR3 coding DNA: TGTGCCAGCAGTCTCCGCTCTAGCGGGAGTACAGGCGAGCAGTACTTC. The J gene is TRBJ2-7, the V gene TRBV2; TRBD2 matches 10 bases. The CDR3 totals 16 residues. The trim removed 5 bases at V and 6 bases at J, leaving 13 bases unmatched. CDR1 SNHLY and CDR2 FYNNEI come from the germline V gene.

The V gene is TRBV13, the J gene TRBJ2-7; the D is unclear. The CDR3 is 16 residues long. Trimming removed 2 bases at V and 5 bases at J, with 19 bases between. CDR1 is PRHDT, CDR2 FYEKMQ, per germline (reference sequence). The CDR3 loop reads CASSLSRPPLRDEQYF. For the CDR3, the DNA is TGTGCCAGCAGCTTATCCAGGCCCCCCCTACGCGACGAGCAGTACTTC.

The genes are TRBV11-3 and TRBJ2-5; D unresolved. CDR1 SGHNT and CDR2 YENEEA come from the germline V gene. This CDR3 region has 11 residues. With 1 base removed from V and 4 bases from J, the gap between germline ends came to 1 base. The CDR3 nucleotides are TGTGCCAGCAGCTTAGGAGAGACCCAGTACTTC. Residues: CASSLGETQYF.

The V and J genes are TRBV5-6 and TRBJ1-6, with TRBD1 matching 7 bases. CDR1 and CDR2 from the germline V gene are SGHDT and YYEEEE. V lost 4 bases, J lost 9 bases, and 13 bases stayed unmatched. CDR3 length: 16 amino acids. Here the CDR3 DNA reads TGTGCCAGCAGCCACCAGACAGGGTCCGCGGGTTCACCCCTCCACTTT. Its translation: CASSHQTGSAGSPLHF.

The chain employs TRBV4-1 and TRBJ1-5; D gene uncertain. Germline V gene lookup returns CDR1 MGHRA and CDR2 YSYEKL. CDR3 length: 16 residues. V dropped 5 bases and J dropped 0 bases, with 14 bases sitting between them. The CDR3 region has the DNA TGCGCCAGCAGCACCACGTCCTACCATAGCAATCAGCCCCAGCATTTT. This codes for CASSTTSYHSNQPQHF.

The genes are TRBV5-1 and TRBJ2-7, with a possible D match to TRBD2 (6 bases). This CDR3 region has 16 residues. The ends were cut back, 0 bases at V and 3 bases at J, with 16 bases in the middle. Germline V gives CDR1 SGHRS, CDR2 YFSETQ. CDR3 DNA sequence: TGCGCCAGCAGCTTGGCCTGGGGGGAAAGGGACTACGAGCAGTACTTC. It codes for CASSLAWGERDYEQYF.